A selection of T cell receptor beta chains follows, all from one sample in a study of blood T cell repertoires in COVID-19. Using immunoSEQ multiplex PCR, the repertoire was profiled, and TCRdb retains in-frame clones only, with some absent. The profile shows 200,000 to 250,000 clones, under 95% of them singletons. Sequences were obtained from PBMCs or T cells enriched from blood (not recorded which). The receptors derive from a woman under 30 who had recovered from COVID-19. CDR3s leave out the opening cysteine and the closing phenylalanine or tryptophan.

V gene: TRBV6-5
CDR3 protein: ASSYFLMDSEQY

V gene: TRBV6-1
CDR3 protein: ASSENRGIYEQF

V gene: TRBV9
CDR3 protein: ASSPTGDYTEAF

V gene: TRBV4-2
CDR3 protein: ASSQVRPGGVEQY

V gene: TRBV9
CDR3 protein: ASSPGRGGHGELF

V gene: TRBV7-2
CDR3 protein: ASSPSTGTNEKLF

V gene: TRBV6-1
CDR3 protein: ASSEGTVGNEKLF

V gene: TRBV20-1
CDR3 protein: SASIAGAHGEQY

V gene: TRBV11-2
CDR3 protein: ASSPSPGSYGYT

V gene: TRBV11-2
CDR3 protein: ASSLGIRDRGQEAF

V gene: TRBV15
CDR3 protein: ATSLGQGMMNEKLF

V gene: TRBV4-2
CDR3 protein: ASSQDVKGVEQF

V gene: TRBV20-1
CDR3 protein: TLTPSGGAF

V gene: TRBV7-9
CDR3 protein: ASSFKTGPNTGELF

V gene: TRBV5-5
CDR3 protein: ASSFFGGTRGTGELF

V gene: TRBV3-1/TRBV3-2
CDR3 protein: ASSLAGGETQY

V gene: TRBV19
CDR3 protein: ASSISRGSVNTEAF

V gene: TRBV28
CDR3 protein: ASSLPDRTGGSEQY

V gene: TRBV2
CDR3 protein: ASRGSDEQF

V gene: TRBV10-3
CDR3 protein: ATIWRDRTNTEAF

V gene: TRBV3-1/TRBV3-2
CDR3 protein: ASSQGGGNTEAF

V gene: TRBV6-2/TRBV6-3
CDR3 protein: ASSQTGELF

V gene: TRBV5-1
CDR3 protein: ASSLIQTPFGGYGYT

V gene: TRBV7-3
CDR3 protein: ASSPRTSGSVSYNEQF

V gene: TRBV19
CDR3 protein: ASDRGNYGYT

V gene: TRBV19
CDR3 protein: ASSAGNSYEQY

V gene: TRBV19
CDR3 protein: ASGRGTEAF